This TCR beta chain was identified during a study of blood T cell repertoires in COVID-19. V shed 2 bases and J shed 8 bases, with 13 bases lying between them. The CDR3 contains 14 residues. Germline CDR1 and CDR2: SGHTA and FQGNSA. The protocol was immunoSEQ multiplex PCR, while the TCRdb copy is restricted to in-frame clones and leaves out a portion. The table has more than 200,000 clones, approximately 82% seen once. This clone was observed once. Source material: peripheral blood. The rearrangement links TRBV7-2 to TRBJ2-1, with D perhaps TRBD1 (5 bases). This receptor was identified in a woman aged 70-85 years with active or convalescent COVID-19. The DNA for the CDR3 is TGTGCCAGCAGCTTAATGACAGACTCGGATGAGCAGTTCTTC. It encodes CASSLMTDSDEQFF.